A single sample gave rise to the 12 T cell receptor beta chains below, sequenced in a study of T cell responses to AZD1222 COVID-19 vaccine. The method was immunoSEQ multiplex PCR; TCRdb's version includes in-frame clones alone and lacks a portion of them. The data show about 140,000 clones, more than 90% seen once. The specimen comprised peripheral blood, sampled on day 0 of AZD1222 vaccination. Receptor source: an adult in good health.

V and J are TRBV6-5 and TRBJ1-4; no reliable D call. There are 15 residues in the CDR3. Deletions cut 8 bases from V and 0 bases from J, with 13 bases between. The germline CDR1 and CDR2 sequences are MNHEY and SVGAGI. Here the CDR3 reads CASCRQPATNEKLFF. The CDR3 coding sequence is TGTGCCAGCTGCCGACAACCTGCAACTAATGAAAAACTGTTTTTT.

The rearrangement links TRBV27 to TRBJ2-2; D is uncertain. Germline CDR1 is MNHEY and CDR2 is SMNVEV (reference sequence). V shed 5 bases and J shed 1 base, with 11 bases lying between them. The CDR3 consists of 15 residues. For the CDR3, the DNA is TGTGCCAGCAGTGTCTGGGGAATGAACACCGGGGAGCTGTTTTTT. Translation: CASSVWGMNTGELFF.

The CDR3 region is CASSGGTDYNSPLHF. CDR3 DNA sequence: TGTGCCAGCAGCGGCGGGACAGACTATAATTCACCCCTCCACTTT. The genes are TRBV2 and TRBJ1-6, with 7 bases identical to TRBD1. The CDR3 totals 15 residues. V was clipped by 6 bases and J by 3 bases; unmatched bases: 5. The germline gives CDR1 SNHLY, CDR2 FYNNEI.

This sequence joins TRBV11-2 and TRBJ1-1, with D perhaps matching TRBD1 (6 bases). Germline V CDR1 and CDR2: SGHAT, FQNNGV. V was pared by 5 bases and J by 0 bases, with 13 bases between. The CDR3 is 15 amino acids. The CDR3 coding sequence is TGTGCCAGCAGCCCATTCGGACAGTTGAACACTGAAGCTTTCTTT. This encodes CASSPFGQLNTEAFF.

The chain carries TRBV5-1 and TRBJ1-1; TRBD1 matches 10 bases. Germline V gene lookup returns CDR1 SGHRS and CDR2 YFSETQ. V dropped 5 bases and J dropped 2; count of bases not matched to a gene: 9. The CDR3 covers 16 residues. CDR3 coding DNA: TGCGCCAGCAGTCCCGGGACAGGGGCCGCCAACACTGAAGCTTTCTTT. Protein sequence: CASSPGTGAANTEAFF.

The rearrangement uses TRBV9 and TRBJ2-1; a weak D match, TRBD2 (6 bases). The CDR3 is made up of 15 amino acids. Germline V gene sequence: CDR1 SGDLS, CDR2 YYNGEE. Trimming cost V 3 bases and J 7 bases, with 17 bases left between them. The CDR3 region has the DNA TGTGCCAGCAGCGCCCAAGAGTGGGCGGGGAATGAGCAGTTCTTC. Protein: CASSAQEWAGNEQFF.

The V and J genes are TRBV6-2 or TRBV6-3 and TRBJ2-7, with D possibly TRBD1 on 6 matching bases. Germline CDR1 is MNHEY and CDR2 is SVGEGT. With 5 bases removed from V and 6 bases from J, the gap between germline ends came to 14 bases. This CDR3 comprises 13 residues. The DNA for the CDR3 is TGTGCCAGCAGTAGCTTCGGACAGCTCGAGCAGTACTTC. The encoded protein is CASSSFGQLEQYF.

The chain is built from TRBV4-1 and TRBJ2-1; TRBD1 matches at 8 bases. Trimming cost V 1 base and J 6 bases; bases outside gene matches: 8. CDR3 length: 16 amino acids. The germline CDR1 and CDR2 sequences are MGHRA and YSYEKL. CDR3 in DNA: TGCGCCAGCAGCCAAGCCGGACAGGGAGGATCCAATGAGCAGTTCTTC. Its translation is CASSQAGQGGSNEQFF.

V and J are TRBV3-1 (or the pseudogene TRBV3-2) and TRBJ2-5; D tentatively fits TRBD1 or TRBD2 (5 bases each). Trimming removed 5 bases from V and 3 bases from J, with 13 bases in between. The CDR3 is made up of 14 amino acids. Germline V gene lookup returns CDR1 LGHDT and CDR2 YNNKEL (reference sequence). CDR3 region: CASSSRDAEETQYF. Written as DNA, the CDR3 is TGTGCCAGCAGCTCACGGGACGCCGAAGAGACCCAGTACTTC.

CDR3 in amino acids: CASSAHGTDGYTF. The DNA of the CDR3 is TGTGCCAGCAGTGCACACGGGACAGATGGCTACACCTTC. The chain is built from TRBV2 and TRBJ1-2, with 7 bases lining up with TRBD1. The CDR3 runs to 13 residues. Germline V gene data show CDR1 as SNHLY and CDR2 as FYNNEI. V gave up 4 bases and J gave up 6 bases; unmatched junction bases: 5.

This clone showed up just once. The chain uses TRBV18 and TRBJ2-7, with D possibly being TRBD2 (5 bases). The CDR3 length is 16 residues. CDR1 is KGHSH, CDR2 LQKENI, per germline. The V gene lost 4 bases and the J gene lost 4 bases, with 20 bases spanning the gap. CDR3 nucleotides: TGTGCCAGCTCACTACTTTCAGGCCAAACGGGGTACGAGCAGTACTTC. Translated, it gives CASSLLSGQTGYEQYF.

The V and J genes are TRBV6-4 and TRBJ2-1; unclear D gene. The germline gives CDR1 MRHNA, CDR2 SNTAGT. Trimming removed 3 bases at V and 0 bases at J, with 9 bases between. The CDR3 has 15 amino acids. CDR3 sequence (DNA): TGTGCCAGCAGTGAGGGCGATAGCTCCTACAATGAGCAGTTCTTC. It codes for CASSEGDSSYNEQFF.